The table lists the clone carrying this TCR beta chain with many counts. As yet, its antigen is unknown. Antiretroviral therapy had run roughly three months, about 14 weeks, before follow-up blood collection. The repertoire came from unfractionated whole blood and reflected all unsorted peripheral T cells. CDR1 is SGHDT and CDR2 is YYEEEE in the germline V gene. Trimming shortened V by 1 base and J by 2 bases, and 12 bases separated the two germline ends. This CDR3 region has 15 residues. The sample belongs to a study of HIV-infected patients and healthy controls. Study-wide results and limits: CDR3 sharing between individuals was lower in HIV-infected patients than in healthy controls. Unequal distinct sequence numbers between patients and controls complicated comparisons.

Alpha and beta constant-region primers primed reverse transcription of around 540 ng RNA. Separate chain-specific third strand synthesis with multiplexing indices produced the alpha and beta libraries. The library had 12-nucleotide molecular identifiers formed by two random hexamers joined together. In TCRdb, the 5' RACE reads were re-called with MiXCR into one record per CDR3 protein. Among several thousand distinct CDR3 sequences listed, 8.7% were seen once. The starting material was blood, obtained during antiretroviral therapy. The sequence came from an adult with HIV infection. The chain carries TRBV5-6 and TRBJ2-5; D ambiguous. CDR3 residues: CASSLPFGPQETQYF. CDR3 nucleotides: TGTGCCAGCAGCTTGCCGTTCGGACCACAAGAGACCCAGTACTTC.